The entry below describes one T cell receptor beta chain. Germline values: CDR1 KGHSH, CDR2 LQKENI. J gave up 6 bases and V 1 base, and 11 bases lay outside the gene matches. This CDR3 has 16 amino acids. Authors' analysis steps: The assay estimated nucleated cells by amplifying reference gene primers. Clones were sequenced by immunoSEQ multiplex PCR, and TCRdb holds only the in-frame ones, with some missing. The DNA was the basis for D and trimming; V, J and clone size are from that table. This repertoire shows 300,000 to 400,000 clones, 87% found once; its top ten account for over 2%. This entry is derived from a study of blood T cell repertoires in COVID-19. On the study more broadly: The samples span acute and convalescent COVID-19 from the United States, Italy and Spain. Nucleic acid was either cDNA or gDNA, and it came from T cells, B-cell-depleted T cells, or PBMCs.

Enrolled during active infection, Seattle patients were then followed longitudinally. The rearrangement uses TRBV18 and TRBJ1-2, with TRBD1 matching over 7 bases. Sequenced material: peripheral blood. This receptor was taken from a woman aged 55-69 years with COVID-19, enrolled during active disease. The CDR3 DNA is TGTGCCAGCTCACCACTGCGAACAGGGGATTTGCATGGCTACACCTTC. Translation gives CASSPLRTGDLHGYTF.